One and the same sample provided the 5 T cell receptor beta chains below, sequenced in a study of Ad26.COV2.S vaccination and SARS-CoV-2 variants. Regarding treatment: roughly 18 received Ad26.COV2.S at low or high dose, single or two shots; five or six received placebo; per-sample allocation not given. Sampling was performed 63 days after the first vaccine or placebo injection. TCRdb keeps only in-frame clones here, not all; method: immunoSEQ multiplex PCR. The sample has hundreds of thousands of clones, roughly 90% seen once; the top ten hold about 1.5%. The sample consisted of peripheral blood, taken in a trial of Ad26.COV2.S vaccine versus placebo. The source is a person between 18 and 60 years old who received the Ad26.COV2.S COVID-19 vaccine or a placebo.

The CDR3 DNA follows: TGTGCCAGCAGTTGGGACAGGGAGGCAGGGCAGTACTTC. It codes for CASSWDREAGQYF. The rearrangement joins TRBV6-2 or TRBV6-3 to TRBJ2-7; 9 nucleotides line up with TRBD1. Looked up from germline, CDR1 is MNHEY and CDR2 is SVGEGT. This CDR3 is 13 amino acids long. Trimming cost V 4 bases and J 9 bases; bases outside gene matches: 7.

J is TRBJ2-5 and V is TRBV2; 9 nucleotides match TRBD1. The J segment lost 5 bases and the V segment lost 5 bases, leaving 9 bases of the junction unmatched. Germline loops: CDR1 SNHLY, CDR2 FYNNEI. The CDR3 spans 15 residues. CDR3 amino acids: CASSSNRGRSETQYF. Here the CDR3 DNA reads TGTGCCAGCAGTTCCAACAGGGGGCGGTCGGAGACCCAGTACTTC.

The V gene is TRBV19, the J gene TRBJ1-3; D remains ambiguous. Trimming removed 3 bases from V and 3 bases from J, with 9 bases in between. The CDR3 loop spans 14 amino acids. Germline CDR1 is LNHDA and CDR2 is SQIVND (reference sequence). The CDR3 region has the DNA TGTGCCAGTAGTATTTCCGGATATGGAAACACCATATATTTT. Its translation is CASSISGYGNTIYF.

The gene calls are TRBV27 and TRBJ2-5; TRBD1 matches at 8 bases. CDR1 and CDR2 (germline): MNHEY, SMNVEV (reference sequence). V dropped 4 bases and J dropped 5; count of bases not matched to a gene: 3. The CDR3 covers 13 residues. CDR3: CASSWTGLETQYF. In DNA form, the CDR3 reads TGTGCCAGCAGTTGGACAGGGCTGGAGACCCAGTACTTC.

Concerning this clone: Other DNA sequences in this sample translate to the same CDR3. The V and J genes are TRBV19 and TRBJ1-5, with 10 bases identical to TRBD1. V lost 4 bases to trimming and J lost 2 bases; unmatched junction nucleotides: 2. Germline CDR1 and CDR2: LNHDA and SQIVND (reference sequence). The CDR3 spans 15 residues. In DNA form, the CDR3 reads TGTGCCAGTAGTACCGGGACAGGGGGCAATCAGCCCCAGCATTTT. The encoded protein is CASSTGTGGNQPQHF. The whole variable domain, remainder taken from reference TRBV19 and TRBJ1-5, is DGGITQSPKYLFRKEGQNVTLSCEQNLNHDAMYWYRQDPGQGLRLIYYSQIVNDFQKGDIAEGYSVSREKKESFPLTVTSAQKNPTAFYLCASSTGTGGNQPQHFGDGTRLSIL.